This T cell receptor (beta chain) derives from a study of cytomegalovirus exposure and HLA in healthy donors. Study-level findings and limits: The authors reported that TCR beta sequences could predict HLA-A and HLA-B alleles. These predictions were accurate for most subjects in the first cohort. A missense DCLRE1C variant was associated with V- and J-gene trimming of TCR beta chains in a later analysis, and an independent cohort replicated the association.

Primers included in the PCR were 60 Vbeta and 13 Jbeta primers. Some clones are missing from TCRdb's copy, which holds only in-frame ones; the method was immunoSEQ multiplex PCR. Of 180,000 or so clones listed, around 82% are singletons. From germline, CDR1 is SEHNR and CDR2 FQNEAQ (reference sequence). CDR3 length equals 13 residues. Trimming took 5 bases from V and 6 from J; bases not matched to a gene: 4. Comment on this clone: Its antigen is not known.

This sequence joins TRBV7-9 and TRBJ2-1, with TRBD1 matching 7 bases. The clonotype comes from a woman aged 25 to 39 in good health and CMV-seropositive. What was sequenced was PBMCs. The CDR3 DNA reads as TGTGCCAGCAGCCCCCCAGGGGGCAATGAGCAGTTCTTC. It translates to CASSPPGGNEQFF.